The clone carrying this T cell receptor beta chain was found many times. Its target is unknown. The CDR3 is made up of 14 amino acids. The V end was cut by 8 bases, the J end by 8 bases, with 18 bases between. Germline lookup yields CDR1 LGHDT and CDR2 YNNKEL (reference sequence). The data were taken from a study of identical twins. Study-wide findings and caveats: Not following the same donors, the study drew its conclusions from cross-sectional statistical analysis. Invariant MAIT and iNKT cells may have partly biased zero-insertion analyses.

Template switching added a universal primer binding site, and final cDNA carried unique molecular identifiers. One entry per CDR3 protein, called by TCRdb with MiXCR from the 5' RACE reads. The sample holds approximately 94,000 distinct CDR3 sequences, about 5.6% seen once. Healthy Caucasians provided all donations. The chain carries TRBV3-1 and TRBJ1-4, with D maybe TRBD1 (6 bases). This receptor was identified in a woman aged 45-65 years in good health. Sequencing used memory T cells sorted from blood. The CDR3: CASFSGGLGEKLFF. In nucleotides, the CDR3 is TGTGCCAGCTTCTCCGGGGGGCTTGGAGAAAAACTGTTTTTT.